This T cell receptor beta chain was captured by sequencing in a study of cytomegalovirus exposure and HLA in healthy donors. The study's findings and limits: The classifier, whose performance was assessed in both the original and validation cohorts, reportedly diagnosed cytomegalovirus status with high specificity and sensitivity. CMV serostatus stood as the only immune exposure information on hand.

In the PCR, 60 Vbeta and 13 Jbeta primers were used. Data came from immunoSEQ multiplex PCR; TCRdb stores just in-frame clones and leaves some out. The profile shows tens of thousands of clones, approximately 70% of them singletons. On this clone itself: Its antigen is undetermined.

Trimming shortened V by 4 bases and J by 7 bases, and 9 bases separated the two germline ends. CDR3 length: 12 residues. V and J are TRBV5-3 and TRBJ2-1; D remains ambiguous. TRBV5-3 is marked as an open reading frame, function uncertain. The sequencing input was PBMCs. This TCR was sampled from a woman aged 45 to 65 in good health and CMV-seropositive. The CDR3 region has the DNA TGTGCCAGAAGCCATCTACGAAATGAGCAGTTCTTC. Amino acids: CARSHLRNEQFF.